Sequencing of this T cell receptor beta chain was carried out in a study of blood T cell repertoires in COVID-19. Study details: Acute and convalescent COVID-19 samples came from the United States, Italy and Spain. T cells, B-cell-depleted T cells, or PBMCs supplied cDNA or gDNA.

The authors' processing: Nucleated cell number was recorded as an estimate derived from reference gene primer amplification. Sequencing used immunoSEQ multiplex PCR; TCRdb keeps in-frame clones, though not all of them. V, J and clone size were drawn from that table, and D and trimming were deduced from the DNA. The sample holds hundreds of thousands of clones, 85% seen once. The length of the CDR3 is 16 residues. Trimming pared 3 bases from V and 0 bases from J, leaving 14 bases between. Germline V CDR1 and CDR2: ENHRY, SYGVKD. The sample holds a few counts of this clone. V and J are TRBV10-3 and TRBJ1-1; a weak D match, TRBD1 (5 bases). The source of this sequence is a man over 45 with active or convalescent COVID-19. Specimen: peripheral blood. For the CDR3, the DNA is TGTGCCATCAGTGACAGGCGGGGGACGATGAACACTGAAGCTTTCTTT. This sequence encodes CAISDRRGTMNTEAFF.